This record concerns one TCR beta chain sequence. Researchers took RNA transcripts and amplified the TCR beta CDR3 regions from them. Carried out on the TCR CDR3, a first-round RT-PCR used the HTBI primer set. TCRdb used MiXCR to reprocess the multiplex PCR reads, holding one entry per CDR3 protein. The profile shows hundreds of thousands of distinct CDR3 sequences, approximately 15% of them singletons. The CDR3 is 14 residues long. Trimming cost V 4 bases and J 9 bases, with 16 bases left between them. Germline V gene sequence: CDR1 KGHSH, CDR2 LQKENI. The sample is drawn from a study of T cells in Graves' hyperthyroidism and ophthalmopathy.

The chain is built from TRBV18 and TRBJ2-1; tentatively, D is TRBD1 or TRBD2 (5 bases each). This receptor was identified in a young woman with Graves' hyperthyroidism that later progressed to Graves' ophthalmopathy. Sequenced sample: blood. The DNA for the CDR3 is TGTGCCAGCTCACGCCTCCGACCTGGGGGTGAGCAGTTCTTC. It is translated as CASSRLRPGGEQFF.